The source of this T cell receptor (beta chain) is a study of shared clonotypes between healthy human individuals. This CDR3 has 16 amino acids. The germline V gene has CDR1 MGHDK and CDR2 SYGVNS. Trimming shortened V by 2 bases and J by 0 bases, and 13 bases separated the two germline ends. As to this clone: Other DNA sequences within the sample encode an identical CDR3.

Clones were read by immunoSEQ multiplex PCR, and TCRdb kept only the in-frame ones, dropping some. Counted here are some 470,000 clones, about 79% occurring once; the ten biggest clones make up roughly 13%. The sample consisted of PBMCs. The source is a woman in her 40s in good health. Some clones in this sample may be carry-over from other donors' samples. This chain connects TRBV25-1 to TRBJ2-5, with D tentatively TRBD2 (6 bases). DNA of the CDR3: TGTGCCAGCAGTGAAGGTAGGAGGGCTAACCAAGAGACCCAGTACTTC. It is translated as CASSEGRRANQETQYF.